This T cell receptor (beta chain) appears in the sequencing data of a study of response to subunit inactivated influenza vaccine. MiXCR was run by TCRdb on the RT-PCR reads, yielding one entry per CDR3 protein. Of about 540,000 distinct CDR3 sequences in the sample, approximately 24% were seen once. Study findings and constraints: Every seasonal influenza vaccination brings in few new T cells, the authors suggested.

CDR1 SGHTA and CDR2 FQGNSA come from the germline V gene. The CDR3 is 13 residues long. Germline trimming cut 9 bases from V and 11 bases from J; bases unmatched to any gene: 14. In its sample, this clonotype was seen a few times. No antigen is known for it. This sample was shared with a second study, whose subject was T cells expressing NK-cell markers. As that report states: Production of TCR beta cDNA relied on 5'RACE template switching with UMIs. Investigators obtained TCR beta repertoires from sorted CD3+CD56+NKG2C+, CD3+CD56+NKG2C- and CD3+CD56-NKG2C+ T cells. Anti-gamma-delta TCR antibody use in several experiments restricted sorting to alpha-beta TCR T cells. These clonotypes additionally ranked first within the CD3+CD56-NKG2C+ fraction of several donors.

The rearrangement uses TRBV7-2 and TRBJ1-2; 8 nucleotides align to TRBD1. This sample comprised CD4+ T cells sorted from PBMCs, obtained approximately 12 days after vaccination. The TCR sequence derives from a middle-aged man who received an inactivated influenza vaccine. Written as DNA, the CDR3 is TGTGCCAGTAGGCCGGGACAGGCCTCTGGATACACCTTC. Protein: CASRPGQASGYTF.